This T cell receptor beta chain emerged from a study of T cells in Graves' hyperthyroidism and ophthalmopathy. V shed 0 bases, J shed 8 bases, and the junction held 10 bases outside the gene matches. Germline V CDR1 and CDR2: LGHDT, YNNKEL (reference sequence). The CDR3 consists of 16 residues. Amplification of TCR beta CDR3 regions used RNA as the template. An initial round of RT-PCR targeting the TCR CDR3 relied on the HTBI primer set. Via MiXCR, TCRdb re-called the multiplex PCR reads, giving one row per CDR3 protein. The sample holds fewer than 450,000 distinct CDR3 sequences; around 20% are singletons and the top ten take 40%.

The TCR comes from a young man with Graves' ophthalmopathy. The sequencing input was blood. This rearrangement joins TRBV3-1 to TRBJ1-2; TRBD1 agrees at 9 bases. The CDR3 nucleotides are TGTGCCAGCAGCCAAGAGTGGCGGGACAGGGCGACAGGCTACACCTTC. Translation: CASSQEWRDRATGYTF.